These T cell receptor beta chains were read from a single sample in a study of human CD8 memory T cell subsets. TCRdb ran MiXCR on the 5' RACE reads and lists one entry per CDR3 protein. Among roughly 8,300 distinct CDR3 sequences listed, about 3.9% were seen once. Material: CD8+ T cells from PBMCs. The receptors originated from a human donor in good health. Each CDR3 is given with its conserved first and last residue. A D gene is named only where the DNA matches it firmly. Where a row states a size, it is once, few, many or the class of an expanded clone; other rows omit it.

j_call clone_size d_call v_call cdr3_aa cdr3_nt
TRBJ1-5 many - TRBV12-3/TRBV12-4 CASTLTLGQPQHF TGTGCCAGCACCCTGACTCTGGGTCAGCCCCAGCATTTT
TRBJ2-1 many - TRBV15 CATSPPRGIGEQFF TGTGCCACCAGCCCACCACGGGGAATCGGTGAGCAGTTCTTC
TRBJ2-1 - TRBD2 TRBV2 CASSDVAGEAYNEQFF TGTGCCAGCAGTGATGTAGCGGGAGAAGCCTACAATGAGCAGTTCTTC
TRBJ1-2 many - TRBV7-8 CASSLASPGTARQYGYTF TGTGCCAGCAGCTTAGCGAGCCCCGGGACGGCACGGCAATATGGCTACACCTTC
TRBJ1-4 many - TRBV20-1 CSARDYRLNEKLFF TGCAGTGCTAGAGATTACAGACTAAATGAAAAACTGTTTTTT
TRBJ1-1 many - TRBV2 CAITVKERTEAFF TGTGCCATCACAGTGAAGGAGAGAACTGAAGCTTTCTTT
TRBJ1-2 many - TRBV7-6 CASSFTQGGYTF TGTGCCAGCAGCTTCACGCAGGGGGGCTACACCTTC
TRBJ2-1 many - TRBV6-2/TRBV6-3 CASSPGDEQFF TGTGCCAGCAGCCCAGGCGATGAGCAGTTCTTC
TRBJ1-1 many - TRBV28 CASIATQVNTEAFF TGTGCCAGCATAGCAACACAGGTGAACACTGAAGCTTTCTTT
TRBJ1-2 many - TRBV2 CASSEMGENGYTF TGTGCCAGCAGTGAAATGGGGGAAAATGGCTACACCTTC
TRBJ2-5 medium-sized - TRBV7-8 CASSLMTEEETQYF TGTGCCAGCAGCCTAATGACAGAAGAAGAGACCCAGTACTTC
TRBJ2-3 many - TRBV6-5 CASSWTDGTDTQYF TGTGCCAGCAGTTGGACAGACGGCACAGATACGCAGTATTTT
TRBJ2-1 many TRBD2 TRBV7-9 CASSPPREGMDEQFF TGTGCCAGCAGCCCCCCGCGGGAGGGCATGGATGAGCAGTTCTTC
TRBJ2-2 many - TRBV7-6 CASSPTGFDGELFF TGTGCCAGCAGCCCAACAGGGTTTGACGGGGAGCTGTTTTTT
TRBJ1-1 many - TRBV7-9 CASSLFGADTEAFF TGTGCCAGCAGCTTATTCGGGGCAGATACTGAAGCTTTCTTT
TRBJ2-3 few TRBD2 TRBV7-6 CASRPYASGVLGTQYF TGTGCCAGCAGACCCTACGCTAGCGGGGTATTGGGGACGCAGTATTTT
TRBJ1-1 medium-sized - TRBV20-1 CSARRTDLEAFF TGCAGTGCTAGGAGGACAGACCTTGAAGCTTTCTTT
TRBJ2-2 many - TRBV19 CASLTLRGTGELFF TGTGCCAGCCTAACTTTACGGGGCACCGGGGAGCTGTTTTTT
TRBJ2-7 many - TRBV4-2 CASSQDLGSSYEQYF TGTGCCAGCAGCCAAGATCTTGGCAGTTCCTACGAGCAGTACTTC
TRBJ2-7 few TRBD2 TRBV6-5 CASSNPGRTSGTSYEQYF TGTGCCAGCAGTAATCCTGGTCGGACTAGCGGAACATCCTACGAGCAGTACTTC
TRBJ1-2 many TRBD1 TRBV27 CASSLEGAQGISEGYGYTF TGTGCCAGCAGTTTAGAGGGGGCCCAGGGGATATCTGAGGGCTATGGCTACACCTTC
TRBJ2-1 few TRBD1 TRBV27 CASSLSPGQGDYNEQFF TGTGCCAGCAGTTTATCTCCGGGACAGGGGGACTACAATGAGCAGTTCTTC
TRBJ2-1 many - TRBV28 CASRNPRRTNNEQFF TGTGCCAGCAGGAACCCTCGTCGCACTAACAATGAGCAGTTCTTC
TRBJ1-1 medium-sized - TRBV5-6 CASSPGSSPVAFF TGTGCCAGCAGCCCGGGATCCAGCCCGGTGGCTTTCTTT